The next 10 T cell receptor beta chains were all read from a single sample in a study of neoadjuvant nivolumab and ipilimumab in lung cancer. Some clones are missing from TCRdb's copy, which holds only in-frame ones; the method was immunoSEQ multiplex PCR. The sample shows roughly 45,000 clones, around 88% of them seen only once. Sequencing used blood, obtained before neoadjuvant nivolumab, alone or with ipilimumab. Receptor source: an adult with non-small cell lung cancer. Some clones in this sample may be carry-over from other donors' samples.

The V and J genes are TRBV5-1 and TRBJ2-7; TRBD2 might be the D (6 bases). Germline CDR1 is SGHRS and CDR2 is YFSETQ. The CDR3 is 14 residues long. The ends were cut back, 9 bases at V and 1 base at J, with 17 bases in the middle. The CDR3 DNA follows: TGCGCCACCCGGCGAAATAGCGGATCCTACGAGCAGTACTTC. The encoded protein is CATRRNSGSYEQYF.

The rearrangement uses TRBV5-1 and TRBJ1-1; the D is unclear. V lost 1 base to trimming and J lost 1 base, with 8 bases between them. Looked up from germline, CDR1 is SGHRS and CDR2 is YFSETQ. The CDR3 loop spans 14 amino acids. Written as DNA, the CDR3 is TGCGCCAGCAGCTTGAGTGTAGCGAACACTGAAGCTTTCTTT. Protein sequence: CASSLSVANTEAFF.

The V and J genes are TRBV5-1 and TRBJ2-7, with TRBD1 matching 7 bases. The J segment lost 1 base and the V segment lost 4 bases, leaving 5 bases of the junction unmatched. The V gene's germline CDR1 is SGHRS and CDR2 YFSETQ. The CDR3 extends over 14 amino acids. CDR3 DNA: TGCGCCAGCAGCGCGACAGGGCTATCCTACGAGCAGTACTTC. Its translation: CASSATGLSYEQYF. The full variable domain, its missing parts supplied by reference TRBV5-1 and TRBJ2-7, is KAGVTQTPRYLIKTRGQQVTLSCSPISGHRSVSWYQQTPGQGLQFLFEYFSETQRNKGNFPGRFSGRQFSNSRSEMNVSTLELGDSALYLCASSATGLSYEQYFGPGTRLTVT.

This clone was seen more than once but under ten times. Other DNA sequences in the sample encode the same CDR3. This rearrangement joins TRBV6-5 to TRBJ2-7; 10 bases line up with TRBD2. CDR3 length: 15 amino acids. Trimming took 0 bases from V and 2 from J; bases not matched to a gene: 1. Germline loops: CDR1 MNHEY, CDR2 SVGAGI. The CDR3 reads CASSYSLAGAYEQYF. The CDR3 DNA follows: TGTGCCAGCAGTTACTCGCTAGCGGGGGCCTACGAGCAGTACTTC.

J is TRBJ1-2 and V is TRBV9, with D hard to call. This CDR3 region has 17 residues. Germline V CDR1 and CDR2: SGDLS, YYNGEE. The ends were cut back, 0 bases at V and 7 bases at J, with 22 bases in the middle. The CDR3 DNA sequence: TGTGCCAGCAGCGTAGCAAATATGTTGGGGAATCTGGGTGGCTACACCTTC. It specifies CASSVANMLGNLGGYTF.

To note about this clone: The junction differs from germline at one of its ends, possibly a read error. The CDR3 loop reads CASSLKLAGQNEQFF. CDR3 sequence (DNA): TGTGCTAGCAGTCTCAAACTAGCGGGACAGAATGAGCAGTTCTTC. This chain connects TRBV7-7 to TRBJ2-1; 10 bases align to TRBD2. Germline CDR1 SSHAT, CDR2 FNYEAQ (reference sequence). This CDR3 comprises 15 residues. Variable domain in full (rest from reference TRBV7-7 and TRBJ2-1): GAGVSQSPRYKVTKRGQDVTLRCDPISSHATLYWYQQALGQGPEFLTYFNYEAQPDKSGLPSDRFSAERPEGSISTLTIQRTEQRDSAMYRCASSLKLAGQNEQFFGPGTRLTVL.

The chain combines TRBV4-1 with TRBJ2-1, with TRBD2 identical over 9 bases. V lost 1 base to trimming and J lost 5 bases; unmatched junction nucleotides: 6. CDR1 and CDR2 (germline): MGHRA, YSYEKL. The CDR3 covers 16 residues. The CDR3: CASSQAAGGVDNEQFF. In DNA, the CDR3 is TGCGCCAGCAGCCAAGCAGCGGGAGGCGTCGACAATGAGCAGTTCTTC.

The chain's CDR3 is CASSFGQGATEAFF. For the CDR3, the DNA is TGTGCCAGCAGCTTTGGACAGGGGGCAACTGAAGCTTTCTTT. V gene TRBV7-9 combines with J gene TRBJ1-1; 11 bases fit TRBD1. Germline V gene sequence: CDR1 SEHNR, CDR2 FQNEAQ (reference sequence). The CDR3 has 14 amino acids. V gave up 3 bases and J gave up 5 bases; unmatched junction bases: 2.

J is TRBJ2-2 and V is TRBV6-5, with unresolved D. Trimming stripped 7 bases from V and 1 base from J, with 4 bases between. From germline, CDR1 is MNHEY and CDR2 SVGAGI. The CDR3 runs 12 residues. The CDR3 sequence: CASKQNTGELFF. CDR3 coding DNA: TGTGCCAGCAAACAGAACACCGGGGAGCTGTTTTTT.

The J gene is TRBJ1-2, the V gene TRBV6-5; possibly TRBD1 for D (6 bases). CDR1 is MNHEY and CDR2 is SVGAGI in the germline V gene. V was pared by 6 bases and J by 4 bases, with 12 bases between. This CDR3 comprises 13 residues. CDR3 loop: CASSLGGSYGYTF. CDR3 in DNA: TGTGCCAGCAGCCTAGGGGGAAGCTATGGCTACACCTTC.